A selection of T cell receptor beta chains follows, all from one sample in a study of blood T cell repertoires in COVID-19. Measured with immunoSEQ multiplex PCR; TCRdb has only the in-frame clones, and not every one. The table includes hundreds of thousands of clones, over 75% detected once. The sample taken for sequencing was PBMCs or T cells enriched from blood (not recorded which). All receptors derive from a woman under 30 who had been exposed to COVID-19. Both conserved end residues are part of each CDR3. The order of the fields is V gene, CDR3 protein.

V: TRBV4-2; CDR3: CASSQEFLADHGDTEAFF
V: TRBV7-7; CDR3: CASSLGGHSGANVLTF
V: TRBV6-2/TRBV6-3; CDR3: CASSAGLAGIDTQYF
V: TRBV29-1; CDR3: CSYSETGTHTDTQYF
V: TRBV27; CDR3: CASSPVWTGSPPATNEKLFF
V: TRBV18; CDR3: CARLCRDSGREQETQYF
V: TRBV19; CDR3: CASSLNLGSHEQFF
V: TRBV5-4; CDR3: CASSMGRVSYEQYF
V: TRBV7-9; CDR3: CASSPGNTGELFF
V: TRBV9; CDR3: CASSGEERGQPQHF